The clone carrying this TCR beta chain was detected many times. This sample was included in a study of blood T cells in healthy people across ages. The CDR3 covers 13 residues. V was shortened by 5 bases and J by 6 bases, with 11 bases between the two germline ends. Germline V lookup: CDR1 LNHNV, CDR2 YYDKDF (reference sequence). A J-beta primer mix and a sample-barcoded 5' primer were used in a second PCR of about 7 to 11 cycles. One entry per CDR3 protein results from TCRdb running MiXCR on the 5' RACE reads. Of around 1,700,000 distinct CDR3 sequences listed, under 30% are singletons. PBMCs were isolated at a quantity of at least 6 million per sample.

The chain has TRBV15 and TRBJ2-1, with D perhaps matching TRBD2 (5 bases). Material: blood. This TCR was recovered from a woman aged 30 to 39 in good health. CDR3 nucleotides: TGTGCCACCAGCCAGGAGGCGGGCAATGAGCAGTTCTTC. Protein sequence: CATSQEAGNEQFF.